This is a list of T cell receptor beta chains from one sample in a study of Graves' ophthalmopathy and Graves' hyperthyroidism. TCRdb itself ran the multiplex PCR reads through MiXCR, one entry per CDR3 protein. The sample has around 1.1 million distinct CDR3 sequences; 35% to 40% are singletons. What was sequenced was peripheral blood or thyroid tissue (not recorded which). These receptors were obtained from an adult man with Graves' hyperthyroidism. CDR3s include the opening cysteine and the closing phenylalanine or tryptophan. The D gene is left open where the match is weak. Size is omitted from some rows. Given values are once, few, many or a class for expanded clones.

cdr3_length: 13; d_call: .; v_call: TRBV19; j_call: TRBJ2-5; clone_size: .; cdr3_nt: TGTGCCAGCCGCAGGGGCCGGGGGGAGACCCAGTACTTC; cdr3_aa: CASRRGRGETQYF
cdr3_length: 17; d_call: TRBD1; v_call: TRBV9; j_call: TRBJ1-2; clone_size: .; cdr3_nt: TGTGCCAGCAGCTCCCCCACAGGGGCGATGAAAAATTATGGCTACACCTTC; cdr3_aa: CASSSPTGAMKNYGYTF
cdr3_length: 16; d_call: .; v_call: TRBV3-1; j_call: TRBJ1-5; clone_size: .; cdr3_nt: TGTGCCAGCAGCCAAGATTCGGATCCAAGCAATCAGCCCCAGCATTTT; cdr3_aa: CASSQDSDPSNQPQHF
cdr3_length: 15; d_call: .; v_call: TRBV29-1; j_call: TRBJ2-7; clone_size: .; cdr3_nt: TGCAGCGTTGAAGTCTGGAGGGATGGGTCCTACGAGCAGTACTTC; cdr3_aa: CSVEVWRDGSYEQYF
cdr3_length: 14; d_call: .; v_call: TRBV2; j_call: TRBJ1-5; clone_size: many; cdr3_nt: TGTGCCAGCAGTGCAGGTACCGATCGCGGGCCCCAGCATTTT; cdr3_aa: CASSAGTDRGPQHF
cdr3_length: 14; d_call: .; v_call: TRBV19; j_call: TRBJ1-1; clone_size: .; cdr3_nt: TGTGCCAGTAGTGAGAACAGGGTACGGACTGAAGCTTTCTTT; cdr3_aa: CASSENRVRTEAFF
cdr3_length: 12; d_call: .; v_call: TRBV7-2; j_call: TRBJ2-2; clone_size: few; cdr3_nt: TGTGCCAGCAGCTTAAGGGGCGGGGAGCTGTTTTTT; cdr3_aa: CASSLRGGELFF
cdr3_length: 16; d_call: .; v_call: TRBV7-6; j_call: TRBJ2-2; clone_size: many; cdr3_nt: TGTGCCAGCAGTTCGACTAGACCTCCGAACACCGGGGAGCTGTTTTTT; cdr3_aa: CASSSTRPPNTGELFF
cdr3_length: 15; d_call: .; v_call: TRBV7-9; j_call: TRBJ1-1; clone_size: .; cdr3_nt: TGTGCCAGCAGCCTAACAAACGGGGGGAACACTGAAGCTTTCTTT; cdr3_aa: CASSLTNGGNTEAFF
cdr3_length: 10; d_call: .; v_call: TRBV12-3/TRBV12-4; j_call: TRBJ2-7; clone_size: many; cdr3_nt: TGTGCCAGCAGTTTGGACAGGCAGTACTTC; cdr3_aa: CASSLDRQYF
cdr3_length: 16; d_call: TRBD1; v_call: TRBV4-1; j_call: TRBJ1-6; clone_size: .; cdr3_nt: TGCGCCAGCAGCTCAGTAGGACAGGGTGGTAATTCACCCCTCCACTTT; cdr3_aa: CASSSVGQGGNSPLHF
cdr3_length: 14; d_call: TRBD1; v_call: TRBV7-2; j_call: TRBJ2-5; clone_size: many; cdr3_nt: TGTGCCAGCAGCGTACAGGGGATCCAAGAGACCCAGTACTTC; cdr3_aa: CASSVQGIQETQYF
cdr3_length: 14; d_call: TRBD2; v_call: TRBV20-1; j_call: TRBJ2-2; clone_size: .; cdr3_nt: TGCAGTGCTTGGACTAGCGGGAGTAACGGGGAGCTGTTTTTT; cdr3_aa: CSAWTSGSNGELFF
cdr3_length: 16; d_call: TRBD1; v_call: TRBV4-3; j_call: TRBJ2-7; clone_size: few; cdr3_nt: TGCGCCAGCAGCCAAGTAGGGGGCCCACTCTCCTACGAGCAGTACTTC; cdr3_aa: CASSQVGGPLSYEQYF
cdr3_length: 22; d_call: .; v_call: TRBV29-1; j_call: TRBJ1-4; clone_size: .; cdr3_nt: .; cdr3_aa: CSVVSGQYYGYTFGSGNEKLFF
cdr3_length: 12; d_call: .; v_call: TRBV11-2; j_call: TRBJ2-7; clone_size: once; cdr3_nt: TGTGCCAGCACCCACTATCGGGACGAGCAGTACTTC; cdr3_aa: CASTHYRDEQYF
cdr3_length: 14; d_call: TRBD1; v_call: TRBV6-5; j_call: TRBJ2-7; clone_size: .; cdr3_nt: TGTGCCAGCAGGACCGGGACAGAAACCTACGAGCAGTACTTC; cdr3_aa: CASRTGTETYEQYF
cdr3_length: 13; d_call: .; v_call: TRBV7-2; j_call: TRBJ1-2; clone_size: .; cdr3_nt: TGTGCCAGCAGCCGAGGTTGGTGGGATGGCTACACCTTC; cdr3_aa: CASSRGWWDGYTF
cdr3_length: 15; d_call: .; v_call: TRBV5-1; j_call: TRBJ1-2; clone_size: .; cdr3_nt: TGCGCCAGCAGCCCCGAAGGCCCCGGTTGGTCCGGCTACACCTTC; cdr3_aa: CASSPEGPGWSGYTF
cdr3_length: 16; d_call: TRBD1; v_call: TRBV10-3; j_call: TRBJ1-5; clone_size: many; cdr3_nt: TGTGCCACCCTACCACAGGGGACCGGGGGATTGGAGCCCCAGCATTTT; cdr3_aa: CATLPQGTGGLEPQHF
cdr3_length: 17; d_call: TRBD1; v_call: TRBV24-1; j_call: TRBJ2-7; clone_size: few; cdr3_nt: TGTGCCAGCAGTTTCCGAACCGGGACAGGGATCAACTACGAGCAGTACTTC; cdr3_aa: CASSFRTGTGINYEQYF
cdr3_length: 14; d_call: .; v_call: TRBV9; j_call: TRBJ2-5; clone_size: many; cdr3_nt: TGTGCCAGCAGCGCCGGACAGCATCAAGAGACCCAGTACTTC; cdr3_aa: CASSAGQHQETQYF
cdr3_length: 12; d_call: .; v_call: TRBV10-3; j_call: TRBJ1-2; clone_size: once; cdr3_nt: TGTGCCATCGGTGCAGGGAGGTACGGCTACACCTTC; cdr3_aa: CAIGAGRYGYTF
cdr3_length: 12; d_call: .; v_call: TRBV20-1; j_call: TRBJ2-7; clone_size: .; cdr3_nt: TGCAGTGCCCGGGGTTCCCCCAGCGAGCAGTACTTC; cdr3_aa: CSARGSPSEQYF
cdr3_length: 16; d_call: .; v_call: TRBV2; j_call: TRBJ1-5; clone_size: .; cdr3_nt: TGTGCCAGCAGTTTGATCACCCCGGGACGTAATCAGCCCCAGCATTTT; cdr3_aa: CASSLITPGRNQPQHF
cdr3_length: 14; d_call: TRBD1; v_call: TRBV7-4; j_call: TRBJ1-4; clone_size: many; cdr3_nt: TGTGCCAGCAGCCCCCGGGACAGGGGTGAAAAACTGTTTTTT; cdr3_aa: CASSPRDRGEKLFF
cdr3_length: 13; d_call: TRBD1; v_call: TRBV6-5; j_call: TRBJ1-1; clone_size: .; cdr3_nt: TGTGCCAGCAGTTACTTACAGGGGATTGCAGCTTTCTTT; cdr3_aa: CASSYLQGIAAFF
cdr3_length: 16; d_call: .; v_call: TRBV4-3; j_call: TRBJ2-6; clone_size: many; cdr3_nt: TGCGCCAGCAGCCAAGGGCCGGCGGGAGGGGCCAACGTCCTGACTTTC; cdr3_aa: CASSQGPAGGANVLTF
cdr3_length: 14; d_call: .; v_call: TRBV11-2; j_call: TRBJ2-7; clone_size: .; cdr3_nt: TGTGCCAGCAGCTCCCGGGACTCAGCCTACGAGCAGTACTTC; cdr3_aa: CASSSRDSAYEQYF
cdr3_length: 13; d_call: .; v_call: TRBV10-3; j_call: TRBJ1-1; clone_size: few; cdr3_nt: TGTGCCATCAGTGATATGGTGACTAATGAAGCTTTCTTT; cdr3_aa: CAISDMVTNEAFF
cdr3_length: 13; d_call: TRBD1; v_call: TRBV20-1; j_call: TRBJ2-5; clone_size: .; cdr3_nt: TGCAGGGCCGGGACAGGGTTGGGAGAGACCCAGTACTTC; cdr3_aa: CRAGTGLGETQYF
cdr3_length: 14; d_call: TRBD1; v_call: TRBV19; j_call: TRBJ1-2; clone_size: many; cdr3_nt: TGTGCCAGTACCCCAGGGGGCGCTCTCTATGGCTACACCTTC; cdr3_aa: CASTPGGALYGYTF
cdr3_length: 14; d_call: .; v_call: TRBV5-1; j_call: TRBJ1-3; clone_size: many; cdr3_nt: TGCGCCAGCAGCTTGGAGTCCTCTGGAAACACCATATATTTT; cdr3_aa: CASSLESSGNTIYF
cdr3_length: 15; d_call: .; v_call: TRBV20-1; j_call: TRBJ2-2; clone_size: .; cdr3_nt: TGCAGTGCTAGAGATGGAGGGACCGGGACTGGGGAGCTGTTTTTT; cdr3_aa: CSARDGGTGTGELFF
cdr3_length: 14; d_call: .; v_call: TRBV29-1; j_call: TRBJ2-5; clone_size: many; cdr3_nt: TGCAGCGTTGTGTCAGCGGATGGAGGGGAGACCCAGTACTTC; cdr3_aa: CSVVSADGGETQYF
cdr3_length: 12; d_call: .; v_call: TRBV29-1; j_call: TRBJ1-2; clone_size: .; cdr3_nt: TGCAGCGTTGTCGGGACTAACTATGGCTACACCTTC; cdr3_aa: CSVVGTNYGYTF
cdr3_length: 13; d_call: .; v_call: TRBV30; j_call: TRBJ2-2; clone_size: .; cdr3_nt: TGTGCCTGGAGTCCCACGAACACCGGGGAGCTGTTTTTT; cdr3_aa: CAWSPTNTGELFF
cdr3_length: 12; d_call: .; v_call: TRBV2; j_call: TRBJ2-7; clone_size: .; cdr3_nt: TGTGCCAGCAGCCGCTTTAACTACGAGCAGTACTTC; cdr3_aa: CASSRFNYEQYF
cdr3_length: 15; d_call: .; v_call: TRBV6-5; j_call: TRBJ2-5; clone_size: .; cdr3_nt: TGTGCCAGCAGTGATAAGGGGGGCGGTCGAGAGACCCAGTACTTC; cdr3_aa: CASSDKGGGRETQYF
cdr3_length: 15; d_call: TRBD1; v_call: TRBV25-1; j_call: TRBJ2-7; clone_size: many; cdr3_nt: TGTGCCAGCAGTAAAGGTCCGACAGGGTCCTACGAGCAGTACTTC; cdr3_aa: CASSKGPTGSYEQYF
cdr3_length: 14; d_call: .; v_call: TRBV15; j_call: TRBJ2-2; clone_size: .; cdr3_nt: TGTGCCACCAGCAGAGAGAGGGACACCGGGGAGCTGTTTTTT; cdr3_aa: CATSRERDTGELFF
cdr3_length: 14; d_call: .; v_call: TRBV2; j_call: TRBJ2-7; clone_size: many; cdr3_nt: TGTGCCAGCAGGGTGGACGGGAGCTCCTACGAGCAGTACTTC; cdr3_aa: CASRVDGSSYEQYF
cdr3_length: 16; d_call: TRBD1; v_call: TRBV7-9; j_call: TRBJ2-7; clone_size: many; cdr3_nt: TGTGCCAGCAGCTTTACGACAGGGAGACTCATCTACGAGCAGTACTTC; cdr3_aa: CASSFTTGRLIYEQYF
cdr3_length: 15; d_call: TRBD2; v_call: TRBV9; j_call: TRBJ2-5; clone_size: many; cdr3_nt: TGTGCCAGCAGCGTAGGAGCGGGAGGGACGGAGACCCAGTACTTC; cdr3_aa: CASSVGAGGTETQYF
cdr3_length: 14; d_call: TRBD1; v_call: TRBV14; j_call: TRBJ1-6; clone_size: .; cdr3_nt: TGTGCCAGCAGCACCAGGGGACAGGGGGGACCCCTCCACTTT; cdr3_aa: CASSTRGQGGPLHF
cdr3_length: 10; d_call: .; v_call: TRBV29-1; j_call: TRBJ2-7; clone_size: .; cdr3_nt: TGCAGCTACAGACCCTACGAGCAGTACTTC; cdr3_aa: CSYRPYEQYF
cdr3_length: 14; d_call: TRBD1; v_call: TRBV29-1; j_call: TRBJ2-2; clone_size: many; cdr3_nt: TGCAGCGTCTCACTCAGACAGGGGGCCGGGGAGCTGTTTTTT; cdr3_aa: CSVSLRQGAGELFF
cdr3_length: 14; d_call: .; v_call: TRBV19; j_call: TRBJ1-5; clone_size: many; cdr3_nt: TGTGCCAGTAGTATAAGTGGGGAGGTTCAGCCCCAGCATTTT; cdr3_aa: CASSISGEVQPQHF
cdr3_length: 15; d_call: .; v_call: TRBV7-9; j_call: TRBJ1-1; clone_size: many; cdr3_nt: TGTGCCAGCAGCCCCCCCGGACAGTTCGGAACTGAAGCTTTCTTT; cdr3_aa: CASSPPGQFGTEAFF
cdr3_length: 10; d_call: .; v_call: TRBV20-1; j_call: TRBJ2-5; clone_size: many; cdr3_nt: TGCAGCGCCCGACGGGAGACCCAGTACTTC; cdr3_aa: CSARRETQYF
cdr3_length: 13; d_call: .; v_call: TRBV25-1; j_call: TRBJ2-5; clone_size: few; cdr3_nt: TGTGCCAGCAGTGATTGGGGCCGCTTTGAGCAGTACTTC; cdr3_aa: CASSDWGRFEQYF
cdr3_length: 16; d_call: TRBD1; v_call: TRBV5-1; j_call: TRBJ1-2; clone_size: .; cdr3_nt: TGCGCCAGCAGCGACCCTCCCCGGGGGACAGGGAGCGGCTACACCTTC; cdr3_aa: CASSDPPRGTGSGYTF
cdr3_length: 15; d_call: .; v_call: TRBV2; j_call: TRBJ1-5; clone_size: .; cdr3_nt: TGTGCCAGCAGCTTGGGGGAAGAGAGCAATCAGCCCCAGCATTTT; cdr3_aa: CASSLGEESNQPQHF
cdr3_length: 11; d_call: .; v_call: TRBV20-1; j_call: TRBJ2-7; clone_size: many; cdr3_nt: TGCAGTGGACGCCTGGGCTACGAGCAGTACTTC; cdr3_aa: CSGRLGYEQYF